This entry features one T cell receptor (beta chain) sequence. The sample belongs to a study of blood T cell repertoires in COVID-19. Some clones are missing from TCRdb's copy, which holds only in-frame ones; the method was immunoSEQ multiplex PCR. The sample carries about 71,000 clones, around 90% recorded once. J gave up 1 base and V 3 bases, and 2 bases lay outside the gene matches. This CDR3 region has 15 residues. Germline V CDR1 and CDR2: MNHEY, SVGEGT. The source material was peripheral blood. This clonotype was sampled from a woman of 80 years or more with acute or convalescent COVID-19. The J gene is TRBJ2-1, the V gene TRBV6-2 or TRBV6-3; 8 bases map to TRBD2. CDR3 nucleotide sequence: TGTGCCAGCAGTTATAGCGGGGTATCCTACAATGAGCAGTTCTTC. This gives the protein CASSYSGVSYNEQFF.